Below, 27 T cell receptor beta chains from the same sample are listed, as sequenced in a study of blood T cell repertoires in COVID-19. Profiling relied on immunoSEQ multiplex PCR, and the TCRdb table lists in-frame clones only, not all of them. The sample yields some 270,000 clones, around nine tenths seen once. Input material: PBMCs or T cells enriched from blood (not recorded which). These TCRs come from a woman aged 55-75 years who had recovered from COVID-19.

The chain links TRBV6-5 to TRBJ1-6; D not resolved. The CDR3 covers 13 residues. Per the germline V gene, CDR1 is MNHEY and CDR2 is SVGAGI. V shed 2 bases and J shed 10 bases, with 9 bases lying between them. CDR3 in amino acids: CASSYRGHSPLHF. DNA for the CDR3: TGTGCCAGCAGTTACAGAGGTCACTCACCCCTCCACTTT.

J is TRBJ1-6 and V is TRBV28; D might be TRBD1 (6 bases). Trimming left V 6 bases short and J 11 bases short, with 14 bases between. The CDR3 runs 13 residues. The germline gives CDR1 MDHEN, CDR2 SYDVKM. This CDR3 is CASSGGPEAPLHF. In DNA form, the CDR3 reads TGTGCCAGCAGCGGGGGGCCCGAGGCACCCCTCCACTTT.

V usage is TRBV9 and J usage is TRBJ2-1, with D tentatively TRBD2 (5 bases). Germline CDR1 is SGDLS and CDR2 is YYNGEE. The CDR3 consists of 16 residues. Trimming left V 3 bases short and J 0 bases short, with 13 bases between. This CDR3 reads CASSAQADLSYNEQFF. The DNA of the CDR3 is TGTGCCAGCAGCGCACAAGCGGATCTCTCCTACAATGAGCAGTTCTTC.

The chain recombines TRBV5-4 with TRBJ2-2; D perhaps matches TRBD2 (7 bases). V was cut by 7 bases and J by 3 bases, with 13 bases left in between. In germline, CDR1 is SGHNT, CDR2 YYREEE (reference sequence). The CDR3 extends over 14 amino acids. CDR3 coding DNA: TGTGCCAGCGGGGGGGCGCCCGACACCGGGGAGCTGTTTTTT. Translation gives CASGGAPDTGELFF.

The chain joins TRBV6-6 to TRBJ2-3; TRBD2 matches at 8 bases. With 5 bases clipped from V and 6 bases from J, the junction kept 16 bases outside the gene matches. From germline, CDR1 is MNHNY and CDR2 SVGAGI (reference sequence). CDR3 length: 17 amino acids. The CDR3 bases are TGTGCCAGCAGTCCCCTTTTAGTAGGCGGGGGGCGCGATACGCAGTATTTT. Translated, it gives CASSPLLVGGGRDTQYF.

V usage is TRBV7-6 and J usage is TRBJ2-7; 7 nucleotides line up with TRBD1. CDR3 length: 14 amino acids. CDR1 and CDR2 (germline): SGHVS, FNYEAQ. Trimming cost V 1 base and J 2 bases; bases outside gene matches: 2. CDR3 sequence: CASSLGTGAYEQYF. In nucleotides, the CDR3 is TGTGCCAGCAGCTTAGGTACAGGGGCCTACGAGCAGTACTTC.

J is TRBJ2-1 and V is TRBV20-1, with 8 nucleotides matching TRBD1. V gave up 3 bases and J gave up 7 bases; unmatched junction bases: 5. CDR1 is DFQATT and CDR2 is SNEGSKA in the germline V gene (reference sequence). This CDR3 is 13 amino acids long. CDR3 residues: CSASAGGNNEQFF. The DNA for the CDR3 is TGCAGTGCTAGTGCAGGGGGCAATAATGAGCAGTTCTTC.

This chain links TRBV7-9 with TRBJ1-1; maybe TRBD1 (6 bases). V was shortened by 5 bases and J by 9 bases, with 13 bases between the two germline ends. The CDR3 is 12 residues long. Germline values: CDR1 SEHNR, CDR2 FQNEAQ (reference sequence). This CDR3 reads CASSAYRAQAFF. The CDR3 DNA sequence: TGTGCCAGCAGCGCATACAGGGCCCAAGCTTTCTTT.

This chain links TRBV7-9 with TRBJ2-5; D remains unclear. Germline CDR1 reads SEHNR; CDR2 reads FQNEAQ (reference sequence). The V end was cut by 5 bases, the J end by 5 bases, with 9 bases between. This CDR3 contains 12 residues. DNA for the CDR3: TGTGCCAGCAGCGCCTCAGCGGAGACCCAGTACTTC. This translates into CASSASAETQYF.

The chain uses TRBV20-1 and TRBJ1-1; 9 bases are shared with TRBD1. There are 10 residues in the CDR3. Trimming took 6 bases from V and 10 from J; bases not matched to a gene: 3. The germline CDR1 and CDR2 sequences are DFQATT and SNEGSKA (reference sequence). The CDR3 DNA reads as TGCAGTGCACAGGGGGCCCTAGCTTTCTTT. It is translated as CSAQGALAFF.

V is TRBV28 and J is TRBJ1-5, with TRBD1 matching over 7 bases. The CDR3 is 15 residues long. Germline V lookup: CDR1 MDHEN, CDR2 SYDVKM. V lost 5 bases to trimming and J lost 1 base; unmatched junction nucleotides: 5. The CDR3 sequence: CASSHRGESNQPQHF. CDR3 nucleotides: TGTGCCAGCAGTCACAGGGGAGAGAGCAATCAGCCCCAGCATTTT.

The sample holds one count of this clone. The rearrangement uses TRBV7-6 and TRBJ2-7; 7 nucleotides line up with TRBD2. The CDR3 loop spans 14 amino acids. The germline gives CDR1 SGHVS, CDR2 FNYEAQ. Losses at the gene ends were 1 base for V and 6 bases for J; bases not matched to a gene: 6. CDR3 sequence (DNA): TGTGCCAGCAGCTTAGTGGCGGGAGCGCTCGAGCAGTACTTC. Its protein product is CASSLVAGALEQYF. Variable domain in full (rest from reference TRBV7-6 and TRBJ2-7): GAGVSQSPRYKVTKRGQDVALRCDPISGHVSLYWYRQALGQGPEFLTYFNYEAQQDKSGLPNDRFSAERPEGSISTLTIQRTEQRDSAMYRCASSLVAGALEQYFGPGTRLTVT.

This clone occurred once. The rearrangement uses TRBV4-1 and TRBJ1-4, with 7 bases identical to TRBD1. Losses at the gene ends were 7 bases for V and 2 bases for J; bases not matched to a gene: 1. The CDR3 contains 13 residues. Per germline, CDR1 MGHRA and CDR2 YSYEKL. CDR3 residues: CASTGGTNEKLFF. Written as DNA, the CDR3 is TGCGCCAGCACAGGGGGGACTAATGAAAAACTGTTTTTT.

The chain links TRBV2 to TRBJ2-7, with 8 bases fitting TRBD1. The length of the CDR3 is 13 residues. CDR1 SNHLY and CDR2 FYNNEI come from the germline V gene. V trimming: 6 bases; J trimming: 4 bases; junction bases outside the gene matches: 5. CDR3 sequence reads: CASRITGGYEQYF. CDR3 nucleotide sequence: TGTGCCAGCAGGATCACAGGGGGTTACGAGCAGTACTTC.

This clone occurred a few times. The J gene is TRBJ2-7, the V gene TRBV15; D ambiguous. The CDR3 is 13 residues long. Trimming removed 3 bases from V and 6 bases from J, with 12 bases in between. Germline lookup yields CDR1 LNHNV and CDR2 YYDKDF (reference sequence). CDR3 nucleotides: TGTGCCACCAGCAGTCTTACGGGTGCCGAGCAGTACTTC. Its protein product is CATSSLTGAEQYF.

The chain joins TRBV3-1 (or the pseudogene TRBV3-2) to TRBJ1-1; 7 bases match TRBD1. The length of the CDR3 is 12 residues. V shed 2 bases, J shed 6 bases, and the junction held 0 bases outside the gene matches. Germline assignment: CDR1 LGHDT and CDR2 YNNKEL (reference sequence). In nucleotides, the CDR3 is TGTGCCAGCAGCCAACAGGGGGCTGAAGCTTTCTTT. This sequence encodes CASSQQGAEAFF.

J is TRBJ2-3 and V is TRBV5-1; 9 nucleotides align to TRBD2. Unmatched junction bases numbered 5, after V lost 4 bases and J lost 2 bases. Per the germline V gene, CDR1 is SGHRS and CDR2 is YFSETQ. This CDR3 comprises 15 residues. This chain's CDR3 is CASSVERGDTDTQYF. In DNA, the CDR3 is TGCGCCAGCAGCGTGGAGCGGGGGGACACAGATACGCAGTATTTT.

This chain links TRBV5-1 with TRBJ2-1, with 13 bases aligning to TRBD2. J lost 8 bases, V lost 0 bases, and 17 bases had no gene match. The length of the CDR3 is 20 residues. The germline V gene encodes CDR1 SGHRS and CDR2 YFSETQ. CDR3 nucleotides: TGCGCCAGCAGCTTGGGGACAGGGGGCGGACTAGCGGGAGCCCGTGATGAGCAGTTCTTC. Residues: CASSLGTGGGLAGARDEQFF. Based on the CDR3 plus reference TRBV5-1 and TRBJ2-1, the full variable domain is KAGVTQTPRYLIKTRGQQVTLSCSPISGHRSVSWYQQTPGQGLQFLFEYFSETQRNKGNFPGRFSGRQFSNSRSEMNVSTLELGDSALYLCASSLGTGGGLAGARDEQFFGPGTRLTVL.

The chain recombines TRBV14 with TRBJ2-7; 9 nucleotides match TRBD1. The CDR3 covers 16 residues. With 0 bases clipped from V and 3 bases from J, the junction kept 6 bases outside the gene matches. CDR1 SGHDN and CDR2 FVKESK come from the germline V gene. CDR3 bases: TGTGCCAGCAGCCAAGAGTCCCCGGGACAGGGCTACGAGCAGTACTTC. Amino acid sequence: CASSQESPGQGYEQYF.

The gene calls are TRBV7-9 and TRBJ1-2; D unresolved. Germline V gene lookup returns CDR1 SEHNR and CDR2 FQNEAQ (reference sequence). Trimming left V 3 bases short and J 1 base short, with 3 bases between. This CDR3 spans 12 amino acids. CDR3: CASSFYNYGYTF. The CDR3 nucleotides read TGTGCCAGCAGCTTTTATAACTATGGCTACACCTTC. The full variable domain, completed using reference TRBV7-9 and TRBJ1-2, is DTGVSQNPRHKITKRGQNVTFRCDPISEHNRLYWYRQTLGQGPEFLTYFQNEAQLEKSRLLSDRFSAERPKGSFSTLEIQRTEQGDSAMYLCASSFYNYGYTFGSGTRLTVV.

This clone showed up just a few times. The rearrangement links TRBV5-4 to TRBJ2-7; 13 bases match TRBD2. V lost 4 bases and J lost 0; bases outside the gene matches: 7. The CDR3 is 17 amino acids. Germline CDR1 and CDR2: SGHNT and YYREEE (reference sequence). CDR3 residues: CASSRSGLAGFSYEQYF. The CDR3 nucleotides are TGTGCCAGCAGCCGCTCGGGACTAGCGGGATTCTCCTACGAGCAGTACTTC.

The DNA of the CDR3 is TGCGCCAGCAGCTTGGTCGTCTCAGCAACTAATGAAAAACTGTTTTTT. This sequence encodes CASSLVVSATNEKLFF. The chain uses TRBV5-1 and TRBJ1-4; D ambiguous. The CDR3 contains 16 residues. The ends were cut back, 0 bases at V and 0 bases at J, with 9 bases in the middle. Germline V gene sequence: CDR1 SGHRS, CDR2 YFSETQ. Using reference TRBV5-1 and TRBJ1-4 for the parts outside the CDR3, the full variable domain is KAGVTQTPRYLIKTRGQQVTLSCSPISGHRSVSWYQQTPGQGLQFLFEYFSETQRNKGNFPGRFSGRQFSNSRSEMNVSTLELGDSALYLCASSLVVSATNEKLFFGSGTQLSVL.

The V and J genes are TRBV28 and TRBJ1-5; tentative D call: TRBD1 (5 bases). Trimming cost V 10 bases and J 0 bases, with 16 bases left between them. The CDR3 has 15 amino acids. CDR1 is MDHEN, CDR2 SYDVKM, per germline. CDR3 coding DNA: TGTGCCACCAAGTGGGGGGGTTTTAGCAATCAGCCCCAGCATTTT. Protein: CATKWGGFSNQPQHF.

The J gene is TRBJ1-1, the V gene TRBV5-1, with 10 bases identical to TRBD1. CDR3 length: 16 residues. Germline loops: CDR1 SGHRS, CDR2 YFSETQ. Trimming took 4 bases from V and 5 from J; bases not matched to a gene: 11. The CDR3 loop reads CASSRDRGERPTEAFF. The CDR3 coding sequence is TGCGCCAGCAGCAGGGACAGGGGTGAAAGGCCGACTGAAGCTTTCTTT.

The rearrangement joins TRBV24-1 to TRBJ1-3, with unresolved D. V was trimmed by 6 bases and J by 0 bases, leaving 5 bases between them. This CDR3 contains 13 residues. The germline gives CDR1 KGHDR, CDR2 SFDVKD. The CDR3 protein is CATSTNSGNTIYF. CDR3 in DNA: TGTGCCACCAGTACTAACTCTGGAAACACCATATATTTT.

This rearrangement joins TRBV7-6 to TRBJ1-2, with no clear D. CDR1 is SGHVS and CDR2 is FNYEAQ in the germline V gene. V dropped 4 bases and J dropped 5 bases, with 23 bases sitting between them. The CDR3 is 17 amino acids. The CDR3 loop reads CASSSTPAGEGGYGYTF. Written as DNA, the CDR3 is TGTGCCAGCAGCTCCACCCCGGCAGGCGAGGGTGGGTATGGCTACACCTTC.

The chain employs TRBV5-4 and TRBJ1-3, with 7 bases lining up with TRBD1. After removal of 0 bases from V and 2 bases from J, the junction contained 5 bases not matched to a gene. Germline V gene lookup returns CDR1 SGHNT and CDR2 YYREEE (reference sequence). This CDR3 has 16 residues. DNA for the CDR3: TGTGCCAGCAGCTTGGTAACAGGGGCGCCTGGAAACACCATATATTTT. Translated: CASSLVTGAPGNTIYF.